The clone carrying this T cell receptor beta chain was picked up a small number of times. What it binds is not known. Germline V gives CDR1 SGHVS, CDR2 FQNEAQ. Trimming took 3 bases from V and 1 from J; bases not matched to a gene: 8. The CDR3 sequence is 19 residues long. Both 60 Vbeta primers and 13 Jbeta primers went into the PCR. Original analysis: The authors later counted about 80 million unique TCR beta chains, about 11 million of them shared. Measured with immunoSEQ multiplex PCR; TCRdb has only the in-frame clones, and not every one. That table supplies the V and J calls and clone size; D and trimming were determined from the DNA. The sample lists some 130,000 clones; about two thirds were seen once. The sample belongs to a study of cytomegalovirus exposure and HLA in healthy donors. Overall study results and limits: HLA-A and HLA-B allele assignments for most subjects were reportedly predicted accurately using TCR beta sequences. The majority of CMV-associated TCR beta chains were reported as apparently HLA-restricted in a later analysis. The study dropped some indistinguishable V segments, TRBV6-2 and TRBV6-3 among them.

The receptor was isolated from a human donor in good health. Material for sequencing was PBMCs. This chain joins TRBV7-8 and TRBJ2-2; 13 bases agree with TRBD2. The CDR3 protein is CASSLGRRTSGRNTGELFF. CDR3 DNA: TGTGCCAGCAGCTTGGGGCGGAGGACTAGCGGGAGGAACACCGGGGAGCTGTTTTTT. The entire variable domain, with the rest obtained from reference TRBV7-8 and TRBJ2-2, is as follows: GAGVSQSPRYKVAKRGQDVALRCDPISGHVSLFWYQQALGQGPEFLTYFQNEAQLDKSGLPSDRFFAERPEGSVSTLKIQRTQQEDSAVYLCASSLGRRTSGRNTGELFFGEGSRLTVL.